The clone carrying this TCR beta chain has more than one count but fewer than ten. Its specificity is not known. The V gene's germline CDR1 is DFQATT and CDR2 SNEGSKA (reference sequence). Trimming at V came to 5 bases and at J to 0 bases, leaving 10 bases not matched to a gene. CDR3 size: 18 residues. This sample is drawn from a study of T-cell reconstitution after alpha-beta-depleted transplantation in children. Study-level points and caveats: Recipient T cells and thymic progenitors that survived were the source of the high TCRbeta diversity seen at day 60 in some patients. By about two months after transplant, alpha-beta T cells reportedly arose from several hundred graft clones that had expanded.

Unique molecular identifiers were incorporated when the TCRbeta library was constructed. TCRdb ran MiXCR on the PCR reads and lists one entry per CDR3 protein. The sample shows around 800,000 distinct CDR3 sequences, roughly 15% of them seen only once. Sequenced here: PBMCs, mostly from graft donor cells, sampled 360 days after TCRalphabeta/CD19-depleted stem cell transplant. This TCR derives from a male patient younger than 18 who had a stem cell transplant for acute lymphoblastic leukemia, so the T cells may come from the graft donor. The chain joins TRBV20-1 to TRBJ2-3; 14 bases agree with TRBD2. The CDR3 DNA sequence: TGCAGTGCTTGCTTGGGACTAGCGGGAGAGGTGAGCACAGATACGCAGTATTTT. It yields the protein CSACLGLAGEVSTDTQYF.